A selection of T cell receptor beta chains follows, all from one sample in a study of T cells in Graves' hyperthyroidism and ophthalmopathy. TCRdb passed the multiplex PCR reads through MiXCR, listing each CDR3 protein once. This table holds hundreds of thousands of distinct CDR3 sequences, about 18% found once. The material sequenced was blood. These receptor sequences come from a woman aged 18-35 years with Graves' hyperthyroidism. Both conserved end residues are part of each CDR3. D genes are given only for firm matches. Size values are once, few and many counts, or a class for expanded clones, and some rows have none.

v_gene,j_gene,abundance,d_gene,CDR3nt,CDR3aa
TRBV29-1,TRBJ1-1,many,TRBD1,TGCAGCGTTGAACCCGAAGGAGACAGGGCGAACGCTGAAGCTTTCTTT,CSVEPEGDRANAEAFF
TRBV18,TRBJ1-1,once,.,TGTGCCAGCTCTAGAAGTGAAGGCACTGAAGCTTTCTTT,CASSRSEGTEAFF
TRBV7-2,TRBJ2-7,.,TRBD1,TGTGCCAGCAGCGCGACAGGGGTCGGCGAGCAGTACTTC,CASSATGVGEQYF
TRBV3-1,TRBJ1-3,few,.,TGTGCCAGCAGCCAAGTTCGGGGACGGCGCTCTGGAAACACCATATATTTT,CASSQVRGRRSGNTIYF
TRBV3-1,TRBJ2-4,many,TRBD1,TGCGCCAGCAGCTTGGGACAGGGAAGAGACATTCAGTACTTC,CASSLGQGRDIQYF
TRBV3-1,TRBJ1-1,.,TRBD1,TGTGCCTGCAGCCGAGGACAGGTGGGAACGAACACTGAAGCTTTCTTT,CACSRGQVGTNTEAFF
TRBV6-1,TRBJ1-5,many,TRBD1,TGTGCCAGCAGCTCAGACAGGGGAGGTGGCAATCAGCCCCAGCATTTT,CASSSDRGGGNQPQHF
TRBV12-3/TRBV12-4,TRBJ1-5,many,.,TGTGCCAGCAGTTTACGCTGGGGGAAGTACCAGCCCCAGCATTTT,CASSLRWGKYQPQHF
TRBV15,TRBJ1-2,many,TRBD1,TGTGCCACCAGCGGGAGAGGGGGCATTATTGGCTACACCTTC,CATSGRGGIIGYTF
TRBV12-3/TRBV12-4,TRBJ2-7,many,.,TGTGCCAGCAGTTTTTCCGGGGCCGGGGACGAGCAGTACTTC,CASSFSGAGDEQYF
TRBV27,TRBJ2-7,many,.,TGTGCCAGCAGTTCCCCCCGCAGTTACGAGCAGTACTTC,CASSSPRSYEQYF
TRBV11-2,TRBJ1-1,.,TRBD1,TGTGCCAGCAGCCCGACAGGGGTGGGGCGTCGGACTGAAGCTTTCTTT,CASSPTGVGRRTEAFF
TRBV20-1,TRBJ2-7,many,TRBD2,TGCAGTGCTAGAGGTGCAGCGGGGGAATCCTACGAGCAGTACTTC,CSARGAAGESYEQYF
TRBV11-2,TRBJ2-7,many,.,TGTGCCAGCAGCTCCTCCGGACGCAGGATACTCTCCTACGAGCAGTACTTC,CASSSSGRRILSYEQYF
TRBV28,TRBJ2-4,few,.,TGTGCCAGCATCGACTGGGGGGCGAACATTAAGTACTTC,CASIDWGANIKYF
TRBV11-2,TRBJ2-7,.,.,TGTGCCAGCAGCCGCGAGCCAGACCACGAGCAGTACTTC,CASSREPDHEQYF
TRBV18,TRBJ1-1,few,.,TGTGCCAGCTCTAGCATGGGGAGACCCTACACTGAAGCTTTCTTT,CASSSMGRPYTEAFF
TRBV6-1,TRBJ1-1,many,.,TGTGCCACCAGAGAGCTGAACACTGAAGCTCTCTTT,CATRELNTEALF
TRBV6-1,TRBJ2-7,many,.,TGTGCCAGCAGTGCCAGGGCTGGATACGAGCAGTACTTC,CASSARAGYEQYF
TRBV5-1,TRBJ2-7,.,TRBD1,TGCGCCAGCAGCTTGACAGGGGGCTTGTTTTACGAGCAGTACTTC,CASSLTGGLFYEQYF
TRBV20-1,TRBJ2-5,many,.,TGCAGTGGTCAAACCGACGTGCAAGAGACCCAGTACTTC,CSGQTDVQETQYF
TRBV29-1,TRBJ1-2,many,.,TGCAGCGTATCTCCTCGTTTCACAACCCATGGCTACACCTTC,CSVSPRFTTHGYTF
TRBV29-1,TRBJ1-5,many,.,TGCAGCGCGGCGGGCCCGAGCGGACAGCCCCAGCATTTT,CSAAGPSGQPQHF
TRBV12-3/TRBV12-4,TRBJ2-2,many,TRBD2,TGTGCCAGCAGTCCCGAGGTAGCGGGGACCGGGGAGCTGTTTTTT,CASSPEVAGTGELFF
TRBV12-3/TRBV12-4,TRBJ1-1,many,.,TGTGCCAGCAGACGGGTTGCTGAAGCTTTCTTT,CASRRVAEAFF
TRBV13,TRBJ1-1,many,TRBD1,TGTGCCAGCAGCGCATACCCCAGGACAGGGGCCACTGAAGCTTTCTTT,CASSAYPRTGATEAFF
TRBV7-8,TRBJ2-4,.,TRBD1,TGTGCCAGCAGCTTAGATAAGGACAGGAAGATTCAGTACTTC,CASSLDKDRKIQYF
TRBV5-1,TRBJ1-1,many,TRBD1,TGCGCCAGCAGCCCGGACAGGGGGGCTACTGAAGCTTTCTTT,CASSPDRGATEAFF
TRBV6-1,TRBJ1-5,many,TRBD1,TGTGCCAGCAGTGGAACGACAGGGGAGGGATGGCCCCAGCATTTT,CASSGTTGEGWPQHF
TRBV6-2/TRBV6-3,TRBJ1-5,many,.,TGTGCCAGCAGTTCCCCGAGGCGCAATCAGCCCCAGCATTTT,CASSSPRRNQPQHF
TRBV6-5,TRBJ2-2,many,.,TGTGCCAGCAGTTACGGGACACCCGAGGAGCTGTTTTTT,CASSYGTPEELFF
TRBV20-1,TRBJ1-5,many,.,TGCAGTGCTAGAGTTTTAAGGCAAAATCAGCCCCAGCATTTT,CSARVLRQNQPQHF
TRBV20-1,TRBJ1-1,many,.,TGCAGTGCTAGTCGAAGGGACTCTGAAGCTTTCTTT,CSASRRDSEAFF
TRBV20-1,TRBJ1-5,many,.,TGCAGTGCTAGAGATCGTGATCAGCCCCAGCATTTT,CSARDRDQPQHF
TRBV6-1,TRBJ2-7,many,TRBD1,TGTGCCAGCAAGGGGTTCGCCAGGGGGCGAGAGGAGCAGTACTTC,CASKGFARGREEQYF
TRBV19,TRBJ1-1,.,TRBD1,TGTGCCAGTAGTGTACAGGGGGCTGAAGCTTTCTTT,CASSVQGAEAFF
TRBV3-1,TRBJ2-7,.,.,TGTGCCAGCAGCCAAGGGTTAGAGAGCTACGAGCAGTACTTC,CASSQGLESYEQYF
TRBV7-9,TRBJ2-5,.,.,TGTACCAGCAGCGCCAGGACCGGGGTACGAGAGACCCAGTACTTC,CTSSARTGVRETQYF
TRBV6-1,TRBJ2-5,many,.,TGTGCCAGCAGTCCCCCGCTCCGGGAAGGGACCCAGTACTTC,CASSPPLREGTQYF
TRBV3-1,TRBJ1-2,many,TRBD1,TGTGCCAGCAGCCAAGGGGACAGCTATGGCTACACCTTC,CASSQGDSYGYTF
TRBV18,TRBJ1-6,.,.,TGTGCCAGCTCAAGGGGTGGCGGTTGGACCAATTCACCCCTCCACTTT,CASSRGGGWTNSPLHF
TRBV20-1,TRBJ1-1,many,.,TGCAGTGCCAGAAGGGGGTCGAACACTGAAGCTTTCTTT,CSARRGSNTEAFF
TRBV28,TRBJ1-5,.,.,TGTGCCAGCAGTTTTCAGGCCGCCCGGGGGCCCCAGCATTTT,CASSFQAARGPQHF
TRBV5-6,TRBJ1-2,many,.,TGTGCCAGCCTGTCGAGGGGGACGAGGAGCTACACCTTC,CASLSRGTRSYTF
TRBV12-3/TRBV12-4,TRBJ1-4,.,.,TGTGCCAGCAGTTTACGCGGGATAGGAGAAAAACTGTTTTTT,CASSLRGIGEKLFF
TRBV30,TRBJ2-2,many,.,TGTGCCTCGGGACTGTACACCGGGGAGCTGTTTTTT,CASGLYTGELFF
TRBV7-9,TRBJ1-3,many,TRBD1,TGTGCCAGCAGCCCGGACAGGACCGGTAACACCATATATTTT,CASSPDRTGNTIYF
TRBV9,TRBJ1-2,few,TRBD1,TGTGCCAGCAGCGTAAGGACAGGGGACGGCTACACCTTC,CASSVRTGDGYTF